This TCR beta chain comes out of a study of T cell responses to AZD1222 COVID-19 vaccine. Libraries were prepared by immunoSEQ multiplex PCR; TCRdb keeps only in-frame clonotypes and omits some of them. The table has more than 140,000 clones, 88% seen once. The CDR3 loop spans 14 amino acids. The V end lost 3 bases, the J end lost 10 bases, and 13 bases lay between the germline ends. Germline assignment: CDR1 LGHNA and CDR2 YSLEER. Study results and limitations: Repertoire samples came only from after the peak T cell response. With two AZD1222 doses given, Spike-specific TCR breadth and depth both rose.

A remark on this clone: The antigen remains unidentified.

The chain couples TRBV4-3 to TRBJ1-6; maybe TRBD1 (6 bases). The receptor comes from an adult in good health. Sequencing was performed on peripheral blood, taken on day 0 of MenACWY control vaccination. CDR3 region: CASSQSGAASPLHF. The CDR3 bases are TGCGCCAGCAGCCAGTCGGGGGCCGCCTCACCCCTCCACTTT.